Reported below is one T cell receptor beta chain. No antigen is known for it. One base away there is no much larger clone; base qualities are not given. Each collaborating institution followed its own protocols to collect whole blood in K2EDTA tubes. Collaborator samples were shipped for TCRbeta analysis as frozen whole blood, isolated PBMCs, or DNA extracted from either sample type. The immunoSEQ Assay, a bias-controlled multiplex PCR, was used to amplify TCRbeta CDR3 regions from genomic DNA. As for how the authors treated the data: Nucleated cell counts per sample were estimated from amplification of reference gene primers within the assay. To quantify the absolute abundance of each unique TCRbeta CDR3 rearrangement, sequence reads were collapsed and filtered. Productive Simpson clonality was computed per sample as the square root of Simpson's diversity index over productive rearrangements. The table was pulled from immuneACCESS by TCRdb, which kept in-frame rearrangements only. Such tables lose some clones; where checked, under half of the loss comes from unresolved V genes, and the rest has no known cause. That table gives V, J and clone size, and the DNA gave D and trimming. The sample table lists some 150,000 clones, roughly 89% of them with a count of one. Of the sample, around 3.5% is held by the ten largest clones.

These data are taken from a study of blood T cell repertoires in COVID-19 (dated by TCRdb to between 2020 and 2021). At the level of the whole study: Samples covering the acute and convalescent phases of COVID-19 were provided by collaborators in the United States, Italy and Spain. A de-identified subject ID, COVID-19 status, age in years and sex were almost always included in the sample metadata. Where available, HLA class I and class II types were obtained from metadata supplied by the sample provider rather than from assay-based typing. The prospective study material was composed of cDNA or gDNA derived from T cells, B-cell-depleted T cells, or PBMCs. The samples were drawn from two sources: the first 160 participants of the ongoing ImmuneRACE study, and 1,000 to 1,500 subjects contributed by 6 global collaborators. Deeply sampled blood TCRbeta repertoires from subjects exposed to, actively infected with, or recovered from COVID-19 were included in the dataset. The repertoires were made available in a free public database intended to serve as a resource for research on the immune response to SARS-CoV-2. Study-level results and caveats: Clinical and demographic metadata were provided uncurated, with the amount varying by source and participant.

For this chain, trimming is 3 bases at the V end and 5 bases at the J end, and the number of junction bases without a gene match is 7. The CDR3 holds 15 amino acids from the cysteine to the phenylalanine. Only CDR3 DNA is held: 45 bases, read in frame from base 1. Sequences MDHEN (CDR1) and SYDVKM (CDR2) are obtained from the germline V gene. The specimen sequenced was peripheral blood. This receptor was obtained from a man between 18 and 35 years old with active or convalescent COVID-19. The sequence links TRBV28 to TRBJ1-1, and TRBD1 matches 9 of the central bases. The CDR3 corresponds to CASSFMGQGETEAFF. The nucleotide sequence is given as TGTGCCAGCAGTTTCATGGGACAGGGAGAGACTGAAGCTTTCTTT.